These 9 T cell receptor beta chains share one sample of origin, sequenced in a study of T cell clonality in common variable immunodeficiency. Findings of the study overall: Fewer deletions and N-nucleotide insertions were reportedly seen in common variable immunodeficiency TCR beta sequences.

Their recognized antigens are unknown. Sequencing used immunoSEQ multiplex PCR; TCRdb keeps in-frame clones, though not all of them. Captured here are about 21,000 clones, none seen once; the top ten comprise around 2.5%. Sequences were obtained from peripheral blood mononuclear cells. Receptors originate from a human donor with common variable immunodeficiency.

This clone was seen at least ten times. The read gets to within 3 residues of the CDR3 end, and the germline J gene fills in the rest. The V gene is TRBV19, the J gene TRBJ2-1, with 11 nucleotides matching TRBD2. The CDR3 totals 17 residues. Germline V gene data show CDR1 as LNHDA and CDR2 as SQIVND (reference sequence). V dropped 5 bases and J dropped 0; count of bases not matched to a gene: 6. The CDR3 spells CASSPGTSGRSYNEQFF. The CDR3 bases that were read are TGTGCCAGTAGTCCTGGGACTAGCGGCCGCTCCTACAATGAG.

In its sample, this clone was seen many times. With the read ending 3 residues before the CDR3 end, the germline J gene is used to fill in that end. This rearrangement joins TRBV7-6 to TRBJ2-2; 10 nucleotides match TRBD1. Looked up from germline, CDR1 is SGHVS and CDR2 is FNYEAQ. The CDR3 has 15 amino acids. Germline trimming cut 4 bases from V and 5 bases from J; bases unmatched to any gene: 4. Incomplete CDR3 DNA: TGTGCCAGCAGCTCGGGACAGGGGAGAACCGGGGAG. The encoded protein is CASSSGQGRTGE. The full CDR3 sequence reads CASSSGQGRTGELFF.

This clone came up many times. The CDR3 end is not reached by the read, which stops 3 residues before it; the germline J gene fills it in. The chain couples TRBV4-1 to TRBJ2-7; 9 bases fit TRBD2. The CDR3 spans 15 residues. Per germline, CDR1 MGHRA and CDR2 YSYEKL. V lost 6 bases and J lost 3; bases outside the gene matches: 9. The covered CDR3 bases are TGCGCCAGCAGAGAGGCCGCGGGGGGGATCTACGAG. Amino acids: CASREAAGGIYE. The whole CDR3 sequence reads CASREAAGGIYEQYF.

This clone was recorded many times. From the germline J gene comes the end of the CDR3, since the read stops 3 residues before it. The J gene is TRBJ2-7, the V gene TRBV18; D perhaps matches TRBD2 (5 bases). Trimming pared 0 bases from V and 0 bases from J, leaving 15 bases between. This CDR3 is built from 17 residues. Germline V gene lookup returns CDR1 KGHSH and CDR2 LQKENI. The CDR3 loop reads CASSPPPSGDYSYEQYF. CDR3 DNA (partial): TGTGCCAGCTCACCACCTCCCAGCGGAGATTACTCCTACGAG.

By frequency in the sample, this clone is medium-sized. The CDR3 end falls 3 residues outside the read, so it is completed with the germline J gene. The chain links TRBV18 to TRBJ1-2, with 7 nucleotides matching TRBD1. J was trimmed by 7 bases and V by 3 bases; bases with no gene match: 8. From germline, CDR1 is KGHSH and CDR2 LQKENI. The CDR3 totals 14 residues. The CDR3 sequence is CASSPTGQAGGYTF. The sequenced part of the CDR3 DNA is TGTGCCAGCTCACCGACAGGACAGGCTGGTGGC. Combining the CDR3 with reference TRBV18 and TRBJ1-2 gives the whole variable domain NAGVMQNPRHLVRRRGQEARLRCSPMKGHSHVYWYRQLPEEGLKFMVYLQKENIIDESGMPKERFSAEFPKEGPSILRIQQVVRGDSAAYFCASSPTGQAGGYTFGSGTRLTVV.

The sample holds many counts of this clone. The read comes to an end 3 residues before the CDR3 does, leaving the germline J gene to fill in the end. The rearrangement uses TRBV9 and TRBJ2-3, with a possible D match to TRBD2 (7 bases). V lost 4 bases, J lost 3 bases, and 15 bases lay in between. The germline V gene has CDR1 SGDLS and CDR2 YYNGEE. The CDR3 totals 15 residues. The CDR3 is CASSPWRGHTDTQYF. Partial CDR3 DNA: TGTGCCAGCAGCCCCTGGCGGGGGCATACAGATACG.

This clone was counted at least ten times. From the germline J gene comes the end of the CDR3, since the read stops 3 residues before it. The rearrangement links TRBV19 to TRBJ2-7, with 8 positions matching TRBD2. Germline V gene data show CDR1 as LNHDA and CDR2 as SQIVND (reference sequence). After removal of 7 bases from V and 2 bases from J, the junction contained 7 bases not matched to a gene. This CDR3 is built from 14 residues. The DNA read from the CDR3 is TGTGCCAGTACCCCCGGAGCGGGGGCCTACGAG. This encodes CASTPGAGAYE. In full, the CDR3 reads CASTPGAGAYEQYF.

This clone showed up many times. CDR3: CASSQGNGEAFF. The sequenced part of the CDR3 DNA is TGTGCCAGCAGCCAAGGTAACGGTGAA. The chain joins TRBV3-1 (or the pseudogene TRBV3-2) to TRBJ1-1; D uncertain. The CDR3 is cut off 3 residues early in the read; its end comes from the germline J gene. Germline CDR1 reads LGHDT; CDR2 reads YNNKEL (reference sequence). The CDR3 length is 12 residues. V was cut by 1 base and J by 7 bases, with 7 bases left in between.

In its sample, this clone is medium-sized (0.01 to 0.1%). The sequence runs out 3 residues before the end of the CDR3; the remainder is reconstructed from the germline J gene. The rearrangement uses TRBV20-1 and TRBJ2-5, with TRBD1 identical over 7 bases. V lost 6 bases, J lost 5 bases, and 9 bases stayed unmatched. Looked up from germline, CDR1 is DFQATT and CDR2 is SNEGSKA (reference sequence). The CDR3 contains 13 residues. The CDR3 DNA, read in part, is TGCAGTGCACGGAAGGGGGCGCGGGAGACC. Translating it yields CSARKGARET. The entire CDR3 is CSARKGARETQYF.